This TCR beta chain came from a study of regulatory T cells in long-lasting Graves disease. Overall study: Those Graves' patients who were newly diagnosed had been on antithyroid drugs under 3 months. General observations from the study: Peripheral blood alone, not thyroid tissue, underwent study.

This clonotype was counted ten times or more. Its matching antigen is unknown. The authors built TCR beta libraries using iRepertoire HTBI primers and Arm-PCR of CDR3 regions. MiXCR, run by TCRdb on the multiplex PCR reads, gives a single entry per CDR3 protein. The table records fewer than 350,000 distinct CDR3 sequences, 15% to 20% of them present only once. The CDR3 sequence is 13 residues long. The germline V gene encodes CDR1 SEHNR and CDR2 FQNEAQ (reference sequence). Trimming took off 7 bases at V and 3 bases at J, with 13 bases between the two ends. Described time point: newly diagnosed GD, antithyroid drugs for less than 3 months. PBMCs provided the RNA from which the TCR library was made. As collected, the peripheral blood samples measured roughly 10 milliliters each and went into EDTA tubes.

The chain carries TRBV7-9 and TRBJ2-7; TRBD1 or TRBD2 may be the D gene (7 bases each). The material sequenced was peripheral blood mononuclear cells (PBMCs), taken at new diagnosis, from a patient treated with antithyroid drugs. This clonotype originated in a female donor with Graves disease. The CDR3 sequence is CASTPGGGYEQYF. In DNA form, the CDR3 reads TGTGCCAGCACCCCAGGGGGGGGCTACGAGCAGTACTTC.